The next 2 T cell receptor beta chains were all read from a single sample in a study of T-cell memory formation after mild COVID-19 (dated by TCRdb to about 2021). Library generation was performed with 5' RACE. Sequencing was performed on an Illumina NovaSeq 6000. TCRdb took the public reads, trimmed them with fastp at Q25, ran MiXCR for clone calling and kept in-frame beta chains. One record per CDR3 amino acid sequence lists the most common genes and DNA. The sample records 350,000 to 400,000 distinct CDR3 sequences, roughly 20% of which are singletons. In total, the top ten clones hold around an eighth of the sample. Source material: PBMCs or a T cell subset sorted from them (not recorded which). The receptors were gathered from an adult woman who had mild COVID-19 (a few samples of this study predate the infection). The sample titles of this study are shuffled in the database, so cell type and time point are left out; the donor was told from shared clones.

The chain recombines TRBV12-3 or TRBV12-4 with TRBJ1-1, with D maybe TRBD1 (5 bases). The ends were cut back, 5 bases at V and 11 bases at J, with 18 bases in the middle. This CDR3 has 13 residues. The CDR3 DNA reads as TGTGCCAGCAGTGGGGGTGGGCTCCCGGAGGCTTTCTTT. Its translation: CASSGGGLPEAFF.

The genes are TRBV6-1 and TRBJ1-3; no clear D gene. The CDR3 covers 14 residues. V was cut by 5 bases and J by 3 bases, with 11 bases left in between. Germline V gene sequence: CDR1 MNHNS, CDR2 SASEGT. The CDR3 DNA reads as TGTGCCAGCAGTAGAGGTGAAAATGGAAACACCATATATTTT. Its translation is CASSRGENGNTIYF.